Many counts were recorded for the clone carrying this TCR beta chain. This sample is part of a study of response to subunit inactivated influenza vaccine. TCRdb reprocessed the RT-PCR reads with MiXCR, giving one entry per CDR3 protein. The sample lists about 700,000 distinct CDR3 sequences, about 15% occurring once. The CDR3 covers 16 residues. From germline, CDR1 is LGHDT and CDR2 YNNKEL (reference sequence). The V gene lost 0 bases and the J gene lost 0 bases, with 8 bases spanning the gap. The starting material was PBMCs from blood, obtained approximately 15 days before vaccination. The source of this sequence is a man aged 45-60 years who received an inactivated influenza vaccine. The chain employs TRBV3-1 and TRBJ2-2; D is uncertain. CDR3 region: CASSQDPGSNTGELFF. The CDR3 region has the DNA TGTGCCAGCAGCCAAGACCCCGGTTCGAACACCGGGGAGCTGTTTTTT. Looking up the rest from reference TRBV3-1 and TRBJ2-2 gives the full variable domain: DTAVSQTPKYLVTQMGNDKSIKCEQNLGHDTMYWYKQDSKKFLKIMFSYNNKELIINETVPNRFSPKSPDKAHLNLHINSLELGDSAVYFCASSQDPGSNTGELFFGEGSRLTVL.